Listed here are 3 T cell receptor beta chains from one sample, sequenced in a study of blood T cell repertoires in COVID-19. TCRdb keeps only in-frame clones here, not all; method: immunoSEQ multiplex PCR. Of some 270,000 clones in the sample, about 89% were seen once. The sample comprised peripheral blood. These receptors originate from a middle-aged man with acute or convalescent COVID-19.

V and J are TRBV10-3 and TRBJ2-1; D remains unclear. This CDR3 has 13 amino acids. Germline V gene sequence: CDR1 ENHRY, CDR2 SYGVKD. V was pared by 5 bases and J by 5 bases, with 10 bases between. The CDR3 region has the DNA TGTGCCATCAGTTCCCTGAGGAACAATGAGCAGTTCTTC. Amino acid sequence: CAISSLRNNEQFF.

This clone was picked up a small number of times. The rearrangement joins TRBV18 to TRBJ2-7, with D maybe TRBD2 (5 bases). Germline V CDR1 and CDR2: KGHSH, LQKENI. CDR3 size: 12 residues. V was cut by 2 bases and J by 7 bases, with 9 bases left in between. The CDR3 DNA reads TGTGCCAGCTCACCAAACGGAGGTGAGCAGTACTTC. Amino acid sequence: CASSPNGGEQYF.

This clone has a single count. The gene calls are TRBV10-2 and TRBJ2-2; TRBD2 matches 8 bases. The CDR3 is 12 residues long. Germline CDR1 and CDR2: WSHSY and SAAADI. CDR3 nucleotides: TGCAGGAGCGGGGGCCCCACCGGGGAGCTGTTTTTT. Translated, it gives CRSGGPTGELFF.